One TCR beta chain is described in this entry. The target antigen is unknown. The entry originates in a study of OX40 agonist ivuxolimab in advanced cancers. As for the study in general: Ivuxolimab, which patients received intravenously every 2 weeks, was dosed at 0.01 to 10 mg/kg.

TCRdb's table, derived via immunoSEQ multiplex PCR, lists solely in-frame clones and lacks some. The sample consists of roughly 48,000 clones, more than 75% of them appearing once. Study results and caveats: At 0.1 to 3.0 mg/kg, CD4+ and CD8+ blood T cells expanded clonally by week 6. Clonal expansion among partial responders at 0.1-3.0 mg/kg ranked near the lowest. Expanded clones were, on average, more numerous in CD8+ T cells than in CD4+.

Deletions cut 4 bases from V and 6 bases from J, with 7 bases between. Germline CDR1 reads SGHDT; CDR2 reads YYEEEE. The CDR3 runs to 12 residues. The J gene is TRBJ2-2, the V gene TRBV5-6; D call uncertain. The sequenced sample was CD4+ or CD8+ T cells sorted from blood, obtained in a trial of the OX40 agonist ivuxolimab. The clonotype comes from an adult with an advanced solid tumor such as melanoma, head and neck, liver or kidney cancer. CDR3 amino acids: CASSPAPGELFF. CDR3 nucleotides: TGTGCCAGCAGCCCAGCCCCCGGGGAGCTGTTTTTT. Filled out from reference TRBV5-6 and TRBJ2-2, the complete variable domain reads DAGVTQSPTHLIKTRGQQVTLRCSPKSGHDTVSWYQQALGQGPQFIFQYYEEEERQRGNFPDRFSGHQFPNYSSELNVNALLLGDSALYLCASSPAPGELFFGEGSRLTVL.